This T cell receptor beta chain emerged from a study of persistence of HIV-infected CD4 T cells. The length of the CDR3 is 15 residues. Germline V gene lookup returns CDR1 GTSNPN and CDR2 SVGIG (reference sequence). V shed 1 base, J shed 0 bases, and the junction held 3 bases outside the gene matches. General study points: Rare CMV-responding cells carrying HIV-1 proviruses were not analyzed separately for TCR.

Cells were stimulated with overlapping HIV-1 Gag 15-mer peptides. CD40L-negative CD69-negative CD45RO-high memory CD4+ T cells were sorted as populations depleted of antigen-responding cells. Undetectable plasma HIV-1 RNA below 50 copies/mL lasted at least 4 years. Of note for this clone: Its antigen is as yet unknown.

This was the immunoSEQ version 4 assay in survey mode. Here immunoSEQ multiplex PCR was the method, and the copy in TCRdb shows in-frame clones only, minus some. This table holds about 40,000 clones, more than 75% found once. Sequencing was performed on CD4+ T cells sorted from PBMCs after approximately 20-hour stimulation, taken from a patient who received antiretroviral therapy. The origin of this receptor is an adult man with HIV who was CMV-seropositive. The V and J genes are TRBV30 and TRBJ1-1; 9 bases agree with TRBD1. CDR3 nucleotide sequence: TGTGCCTGGAGTGGACAGGGGGATATGAACACTGAAGCTTTCTTT. Its translation: CAWSGQGDMNTEAFF.